This T cell receptor beta chain was identified during a study of cytomegalovirus exposure and HLA in healthy donors. The germline gives CDR1 MNHEY, CDR2 SMNVEV (reference sequence). CDR3 length: 16 residues. V lost 6 bases and J lost 2; bases outside the gene matches: 5. Turning to this clone: Its cognate antigen is unknown.

Regarding the study as a whole: A later look showed TCR association rates differing by HLA locus, highest for DRB1 and lowest for HLA-C. The HLA-A and HLA-B alleles of most subjects were reportedly predicted accurately from TCR beta sequences. Among TCR beta chains, those listed as cytomegalovirus-associated numbered around 180. The authors excluded some V segments, including TRBV6-2 and TRBV6-3, as indistinguishable.

Primers: 60 Vbeta forward and 13 Jbeta reverse. This table comes from immunoSEQ multiplex PCR, and its TCRdb copy is limited to in-frame clones, with some not included. Seen in this sample are about 210,000 clones; the ten most common clones hold around 0.95%. Material for sequencing was PBMCs. The sequence came from a woman between 25 and 40 years old in good health and CMV-seropositive. The V and J genes are TRBV27 and TRBJ2-6; TRBD1 matches at 9 bases. CDR3 amino acids: CASSGTGTTGANVLTF. The CDR3 DNA sequence: TGTGCCAGCAGCGGGACAGGGACTACTGGGGCCAACGTCCTGACTTTC.